This entry features one T cell receptor beta chain sequence. As yet, its antigen is unknown. The PCR was carried out with 60 Vbeta primers and 13 Jbeta primers. Clones were sequenced by immunoSEQ multiplex PCR, and TCRdb holds only the in-frame ones, with some missing. The table lists fewer than 250,000 clones, 80% to 85% of them singletons. This sample was taken from a study of cytomegalovirus exposure and HLA in healthy donors. At the level of the study: Previous work identified roughly 110 million unique TCR beta sequences from about 179 million T cells. The Caucasian-associated ancestry cluster contained 65% to 85% of the approximately 410 genotyped donors.

Germline V gene data show CDR1 as SGHDT and CDR2 as YYEEEE. V lost 4 bases and J lost 3; bases outside the gene matches: 7. There are 15 residues in the CDR3. Study-level findings and limits: The authors later linked a missense DCLRE1C variant to TCR beta V- and J-gene trimming. Reportedly, diagnosis of cytomegalovirus status by the classifier showed high specificity and sensitivity.

The sequence came from a boy between 2 and 15 years old in good health and CMV-seronegative. What was sequenced was PBMCs. The chain couples TRBV5-6 to TRBJ2-3, with 8 bases that match TRBD2. CDR3 region: CASSILTSATDTQYF. The DNA of the CDR3 is TGTGCCAGCAGCATCTTGACTAGCGCGACAGATACGCAGTATTTT.